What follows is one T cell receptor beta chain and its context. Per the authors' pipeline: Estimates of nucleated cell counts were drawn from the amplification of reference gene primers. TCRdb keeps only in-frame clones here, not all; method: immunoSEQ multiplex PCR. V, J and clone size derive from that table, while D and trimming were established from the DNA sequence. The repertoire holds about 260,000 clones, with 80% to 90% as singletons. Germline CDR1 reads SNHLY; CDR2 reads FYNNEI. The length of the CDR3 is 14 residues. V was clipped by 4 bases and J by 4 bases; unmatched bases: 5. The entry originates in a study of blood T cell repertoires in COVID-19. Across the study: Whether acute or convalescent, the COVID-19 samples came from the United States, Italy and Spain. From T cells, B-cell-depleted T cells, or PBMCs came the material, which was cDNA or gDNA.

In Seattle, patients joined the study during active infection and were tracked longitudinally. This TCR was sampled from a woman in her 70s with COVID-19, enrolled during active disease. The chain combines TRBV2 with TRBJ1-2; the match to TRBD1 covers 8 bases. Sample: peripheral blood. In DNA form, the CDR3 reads TGTGCCAGCAGTGTCCAGGGGGCTGGCTATGGCTACACCTTC. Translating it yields CASSVQGAGYGYTF.